The 3 T cell receptor beta chains below come from one sample, sequenced in a study of blood T cells in healthy people across ages. It was with a sample-barcoded 5' primer and a J-beta primer mix that a second PCR of about 6 to 12 cycles was run. One entry per CDR3 protein results from TCRdb running MiXCR on the 5' RACE reads. Among some 1.4 million distinct CDR3 sequences, around 39% were seen once, and the ten largest hold approximately 7.9%. The specimen sequenced was blood. The source is a woman aged 18-35 years in good health.

This chain connects TRBV5-1 to TRBJ1-5; TRBD1 is a possible D gene (6 bases). Per germline, CDR1 SGHRS and CDR2 YFSETQ. CDR3 length: 12 residues. Trimming left V 10 bases short and J 6 bases short, with 14 bases between. The CDR3 loop reads CAPSGGPQPQHF. In DNA form, the CDR3 reads TGCGCCCCCTCGGGGGGGCCTCAGCCCCAGCATTTT.

This clonotype was detected a few times. The rearrangement uses TRBV4-1 and TRBJ2-5; maybe TRBD2 (5 bases). The CDR3 spans 17 residues. Looked up from germline, CDR1 is MGHRA and CDR2 is YSYEKL. V was clipped by 1 base and J by 3 bases, with 18 bases between them. The CDR3 loop reads CASSQGRWFQEEETQYF. CDR3 nucleotides: TGCGCCAGCAGCCAAGGGAGGTGGTTCCAAGAGGAAGAGACCCAGTACTTC.

The chain combines TRBV10-3 with TRBJ2-5; 8 bases are shared with TRBD2. This CDR3 region has 14 residues. Germline V gene sequence: CDR1 ENHRY, CDR2 SYGVKD. V trimming: 8 bases; J trimming: 5 bases; junction bases outside the gene matches: 10. The CDR3 loop reads CAIGAAGGWETQYF. The CDR3 DNA is TGTGCCATCGGCGCGGCGGGAGGTTGGGAGACCCAGTACTTC.